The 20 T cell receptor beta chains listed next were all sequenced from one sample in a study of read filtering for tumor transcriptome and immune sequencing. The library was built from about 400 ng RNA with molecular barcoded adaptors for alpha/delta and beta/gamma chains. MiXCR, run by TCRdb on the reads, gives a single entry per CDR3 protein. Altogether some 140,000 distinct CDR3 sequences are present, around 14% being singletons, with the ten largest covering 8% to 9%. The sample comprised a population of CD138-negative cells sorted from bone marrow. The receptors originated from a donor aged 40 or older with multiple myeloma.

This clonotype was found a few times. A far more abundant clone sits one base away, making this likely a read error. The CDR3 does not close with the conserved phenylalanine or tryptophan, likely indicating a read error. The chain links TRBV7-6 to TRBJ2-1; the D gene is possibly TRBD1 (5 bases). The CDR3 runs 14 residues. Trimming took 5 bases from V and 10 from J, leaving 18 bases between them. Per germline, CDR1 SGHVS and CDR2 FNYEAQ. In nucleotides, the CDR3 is TGTGCCAGCAGCCGGCTGGGGCAGGCCCAGGAGCAGTTCCTC. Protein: CASSRLGQAQEQFL.

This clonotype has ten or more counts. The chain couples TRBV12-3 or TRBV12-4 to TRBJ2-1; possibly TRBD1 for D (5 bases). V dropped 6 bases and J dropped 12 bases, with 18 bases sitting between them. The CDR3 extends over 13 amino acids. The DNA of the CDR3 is TGTGCCAGCAGCTACAAAGGGGCGAGTAGGCAGTTCTTC. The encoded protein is CASSYKGASRQFF.

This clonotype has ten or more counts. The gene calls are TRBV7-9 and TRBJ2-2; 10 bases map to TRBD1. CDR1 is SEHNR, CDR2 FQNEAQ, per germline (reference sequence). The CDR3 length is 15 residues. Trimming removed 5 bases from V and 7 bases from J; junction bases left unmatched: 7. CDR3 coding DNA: TGTGCCAGCAGCCCGGGACAGGGGAATGGCGGGGAGCTGTTTTTT. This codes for CASSPGQGNGGELFF. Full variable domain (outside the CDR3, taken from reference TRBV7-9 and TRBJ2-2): DTGVSQNPRHKITKRGQNVTFRCDPISEHNRLYWYRQTLGQGPEFLTYFQNEAQLEKSRLLSDRFSAERPKGSFSTLEIQRTEQGDSAMYLCASSPGQGNGGELFFGEGSRLTVL.

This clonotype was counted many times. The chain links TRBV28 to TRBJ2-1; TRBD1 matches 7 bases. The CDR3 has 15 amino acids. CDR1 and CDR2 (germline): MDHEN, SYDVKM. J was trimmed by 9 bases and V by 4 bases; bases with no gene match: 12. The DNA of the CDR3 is TGTGCCAGCAGTTCGGGGACAGTAACACGGGGTGAGCAGTTCTTC. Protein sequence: CASSSGTVTRGEQFF.

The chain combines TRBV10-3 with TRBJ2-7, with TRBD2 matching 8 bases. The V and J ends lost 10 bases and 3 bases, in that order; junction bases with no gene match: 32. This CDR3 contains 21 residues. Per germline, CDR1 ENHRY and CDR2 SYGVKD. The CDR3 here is CATRAGASGQARQALHYEQYF. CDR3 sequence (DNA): TGTGCCACCCGGGCGGGGGCTAGCGGGCAAGCTCGGCAAGCTCTTCACTACGAGCAGTACTTC.

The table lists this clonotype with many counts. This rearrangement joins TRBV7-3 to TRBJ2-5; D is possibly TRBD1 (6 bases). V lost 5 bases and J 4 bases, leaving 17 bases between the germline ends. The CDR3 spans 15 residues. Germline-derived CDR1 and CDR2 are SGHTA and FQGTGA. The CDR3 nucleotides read TGTGCCAGCAGCCCACAGGGCCCGCCCGGAGAGACCCAGTACTTC. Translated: CASSPQGPPGETQYF.

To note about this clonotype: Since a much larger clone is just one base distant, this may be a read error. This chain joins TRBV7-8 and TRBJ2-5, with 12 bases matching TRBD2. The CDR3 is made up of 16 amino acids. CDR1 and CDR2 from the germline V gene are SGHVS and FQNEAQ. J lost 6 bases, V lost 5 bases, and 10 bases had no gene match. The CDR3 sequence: CASSPMTSGSSQTQYF. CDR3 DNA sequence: TGTGCCAGCAGCCCGATGACTAGCGGGAGCTCACAGACCCAGTACTTC.

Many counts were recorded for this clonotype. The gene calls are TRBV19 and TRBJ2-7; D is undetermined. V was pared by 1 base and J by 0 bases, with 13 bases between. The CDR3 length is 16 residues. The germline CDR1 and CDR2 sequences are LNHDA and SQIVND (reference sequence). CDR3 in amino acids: CASSIGRVGSSYEQYF. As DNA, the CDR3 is TGTGCCAGTAGTATAGGAAGAGTCGGGTCCTCCTACGAGCAGTACTTC.

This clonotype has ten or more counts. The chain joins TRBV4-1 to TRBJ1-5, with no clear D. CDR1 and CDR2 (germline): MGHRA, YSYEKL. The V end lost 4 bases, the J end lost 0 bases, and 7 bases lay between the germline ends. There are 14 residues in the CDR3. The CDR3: CASSRIYSNQPQHF. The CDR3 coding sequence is TGCGCCAGCAGCCGGATCTATAGCAATCAGCCCCAGCATTTT.

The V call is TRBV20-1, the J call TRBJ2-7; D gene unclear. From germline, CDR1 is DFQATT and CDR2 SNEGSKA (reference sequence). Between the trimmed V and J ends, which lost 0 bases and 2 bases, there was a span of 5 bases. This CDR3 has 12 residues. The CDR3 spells CSARDGTYEQYF. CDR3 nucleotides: TGCAGTGCTAGAGATGGAACCTACGAGCAGTACTTC.

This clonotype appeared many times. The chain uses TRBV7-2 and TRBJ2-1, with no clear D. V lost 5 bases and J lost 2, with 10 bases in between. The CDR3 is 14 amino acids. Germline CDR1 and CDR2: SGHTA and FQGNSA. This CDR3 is CASSPVHTYNEQFF. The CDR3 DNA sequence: TGTGCCAGCAGCCCCGTTCACACCTACAATGAGCAGTTCTTC.

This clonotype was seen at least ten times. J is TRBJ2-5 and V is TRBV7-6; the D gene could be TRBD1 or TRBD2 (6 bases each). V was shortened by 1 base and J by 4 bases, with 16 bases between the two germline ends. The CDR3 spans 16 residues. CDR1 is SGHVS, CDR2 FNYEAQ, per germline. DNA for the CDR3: TGTGCCAGCAGCTTAGGGGAGGACAGATGGCGAGAGACCCAGTACTTC. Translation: CASSLGEDRWRETQYF.

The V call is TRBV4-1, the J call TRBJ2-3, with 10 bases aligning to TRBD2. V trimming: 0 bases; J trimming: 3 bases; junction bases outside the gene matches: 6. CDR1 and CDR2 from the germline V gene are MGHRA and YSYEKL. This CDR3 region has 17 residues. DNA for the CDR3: TGCGCCAGCAGCCAAGATCGGCTAGCGGGAGTAACAGATACGCAGTATTTT. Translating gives CASSQDRLAGVTDTQYF.

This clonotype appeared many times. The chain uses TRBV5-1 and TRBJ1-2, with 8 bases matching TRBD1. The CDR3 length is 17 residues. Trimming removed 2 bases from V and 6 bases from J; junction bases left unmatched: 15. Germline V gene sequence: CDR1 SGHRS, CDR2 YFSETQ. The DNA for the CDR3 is TGCGCCAGCAGCTTCTGGACAGGGTTGAAGGCGTCAGATGGCTACACCTTC. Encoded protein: CASSFWTGLKASDGYTF. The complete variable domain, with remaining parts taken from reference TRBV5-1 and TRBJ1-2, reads KAGVTQTPRYLIKTRGQQVTLSCSPISGHRSVSWYQQTPGQGLQFLFEYFSETQRNKGNFPGRFSGRQFSNSRSEMNVSTLELGDSALYLCASSFWTGLKASDGYTFGSGTRLTVV.

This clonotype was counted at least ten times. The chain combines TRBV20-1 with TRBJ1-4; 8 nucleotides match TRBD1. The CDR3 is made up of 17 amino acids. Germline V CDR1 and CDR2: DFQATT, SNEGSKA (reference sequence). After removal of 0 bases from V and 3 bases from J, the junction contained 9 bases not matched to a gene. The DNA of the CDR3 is TGCAGTGCTAGAGATGGGGCAGGGGGCCGCTCTAATGAAAAACTGTTTTTT. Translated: CSARDGAGGRSNEKLFF.

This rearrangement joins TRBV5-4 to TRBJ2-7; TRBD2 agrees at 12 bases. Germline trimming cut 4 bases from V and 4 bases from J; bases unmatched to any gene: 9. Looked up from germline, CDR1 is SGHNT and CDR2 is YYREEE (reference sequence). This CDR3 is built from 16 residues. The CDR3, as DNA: TGTGCCAGCAGCCAAAGACTAGCGGGAGTAATGTACGAGCAGTACTTC. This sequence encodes CASSQRLAGVMYEQYF.

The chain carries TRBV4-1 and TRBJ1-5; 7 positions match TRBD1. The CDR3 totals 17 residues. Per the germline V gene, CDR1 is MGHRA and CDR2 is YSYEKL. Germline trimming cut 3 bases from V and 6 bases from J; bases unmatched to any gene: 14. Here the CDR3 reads CASSHGRQGPGGQPQHF. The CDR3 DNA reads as TGCGCCAGCAGCCATGGAAGACAGGGACCGGGGGGTCAGCCCCAGCATTTT.

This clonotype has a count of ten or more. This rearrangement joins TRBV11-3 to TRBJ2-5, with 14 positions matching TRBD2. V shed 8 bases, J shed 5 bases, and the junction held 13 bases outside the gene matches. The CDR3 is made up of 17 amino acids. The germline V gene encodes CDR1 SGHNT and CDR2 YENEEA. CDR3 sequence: CASEPTQGLAGAETQYF. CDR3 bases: TGTGCCAGCGAGCCTACCCAGGGACTAGCGGGAGCGGAGACCCAGTACTTC.

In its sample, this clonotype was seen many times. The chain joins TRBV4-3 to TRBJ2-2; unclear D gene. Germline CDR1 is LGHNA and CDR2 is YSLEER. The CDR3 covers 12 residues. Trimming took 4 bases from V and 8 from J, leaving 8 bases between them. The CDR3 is CASSRGRGELFF. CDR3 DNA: TGCGCCAGCAGCCGCGGCAGAGGGGAGCTGTTTTTT.

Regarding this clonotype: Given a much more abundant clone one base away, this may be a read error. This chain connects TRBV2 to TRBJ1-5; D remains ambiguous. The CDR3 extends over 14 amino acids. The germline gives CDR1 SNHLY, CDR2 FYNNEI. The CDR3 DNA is TGTGCCAGCGGTGACCCCAGGAGGAATCAGCCCCAGCATTTT. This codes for CASGDPRRNQPQHF.